The source of this T cell receptor beta chain is a study of response to subunit inactivated influenza vaccine. In germline, CDR1 is LGHDT, CDR2 YNNKEL (reference sequence). The CDR3 totals 15 residues. V dropped 4 bases and J dropped 5; count of bases not matched to a gene: 8. TCRdb redid the calling of the RT-PCR reads with MiXCR, one entry per CDR3 protein. The profile shows about 540,000 distinct CDR3 sequences, around 21% of them singletons. The sample was also linked to a second study, of T cells expressing NK-cell markers. That source notes: cDNA encoding TCR beta was synthesized via 5'RACE template switching incorporating UMIs. Sorted CD3+CD56+NKG2C+, CD3+CD56+NKG2C- and CD3+CD56-NKG2C+ T cells provided the TCR beta repertoires. In the group of eight sequenced donors, seven were HCMV-seropositive and one was seronegative. In a group of about 6 donors, dominant NKG2C+ clonotypes represented 1.0-7.0% of CD8+ T cells. These clonotypes also led the CD3+CD56-NKG2C+ fraction in a few donors.

The sequence was collected from a man aged 45 to 65 who received an inactivated influenza vaccine. The chain joins TRBV3-1 to TRBJ2-5, with 9 bases identical to TRBD1. The material was CD4+ T cells sorted from PBMCs, obtained roughly 13 days after vaccination. In DNA form, the CDR3 reads TGTGCCAGCAGCCTATGGACAGGGGAGGTCGAGACCCAGTACTTC. This codes for CASSLWTGEVETQYF.